This T cell receptor beta chain was observed in a study of cytomegalovirus exposure and HLA in healthy donors. Study-level points and caveats: In vitro checks showed that a few CMV-associated chains really do target CMV antigens. Researchers reported from a later analysis that most CMV-associated TCR beta chains appeared HLA-restricted. Sequencing likely produced, as an artifact, a cluster of highly shared sequence variants.

Notes on this clone: The antigen remains undetermined.

Each donor was nominally healthy when sampled (though unrecorded immune exposures were likely). PCR involved 60 Vbeta and 13 Jbeta primers. Using immunoSEQ multiplex PCR, the repertoire was profiled, and TCRdb retains in-frame clones only, with some absent. The sample has around 180,000 clones, 70% to 80% seen once. Per germline, CDR1 LNHDA and CDR2 SQIVND (reference sequence). The CDR3 is 16 residues long. Trimming left V 8 bases short and J 5 bases short, with 24 bases between. The chain carries TRBV19 and TRBJ1-2; D is perhaps TRBD1 (6 bases). Sequenced: PBMCs. This clonotype was sampled from a woman in her fifties or sixties in good health and CMV-seronegative. Here the CDR3 reads CASQRNHGTRHYGYTF. Here the CDR3 DNA reads TGTGCCAGTCAACGAAACCATGGGACAAGACATTATGGCTACACCTTC.